The 5 T cell receptor beta chains presented below share a single source sample, sequenced in a study of blood T cell repertoires in COVID-19 (dated by TCRdb to 2018 to 2020). Libraries were built with the immunoSEQ multiplex PCR assay. What TCRdb holds here is the immuneACCESS table cut down to in-frame rearrangements. Part of the clones is not present; checked against another copy, under half of the missing clones reflect an unresolved V gene, and the others are unexplained. The sample table holds some 240,000 clones, of which about 86% were seen once. Jointly, the top ten make up 4.1% of the sample. Sequenced sample: PBMCs or T cells enriched from blood (not recorded which). All receptors come from a young man with acute COVID-19.

The chain carries TRBV6-1 and TRBJ1-1; D remains unclear. CDR3 size: 15 residues. CDR1 MNHNS and CDR2 SASEGT come from the germline V gene. The ends were cut back, 0 bases at V and 2 bases at J, with 10 bases in the middle. CDR3 loop: CASSEALWANTEAFF. CDR3 DNA: TGTGCCAGCAGTGAAGCGCTTTGGGCCAACACTGAAGCTTTCTTT.

This clone appeared a single time. The CDR3 coding sequence is TGTGCCAGCAGCTTGAATCCGGATCAGCCCCAGCATTTT. Amino acids: CASSLNPDQPQHF. The chain links TRBV5-6 to TRBJ1-5; D ambiguous. The CDR3 contains 13 residues. Germline CDR1 reads SGHDT; CDR2 reads YYEEEE. Trimming shortened V by 1 base and J by 5 bases, and 7 bases separated the two germline ends.

This clone appeared a single time. Written as DNA, the CDR3 is TGTGCCAGCAGCTCCGCTAGCGGGGGGCCGGTCCAGACCGGGGAGCTGTTTTTT. It yields the protein CASSSASGGPVQTGELFF. This chain links TRBV7-8 with TRBJ2-2; 11 positions match TRBD2. V gave up 4 bases and J gave up 5 bases; unmatched junction bases: 12. Germline lookup yields CDR1 SGHVS and CDR2 FQNEAQ. The CDR3 is made up of 18 amino acids. The whole variable domain, remainder taken from reference TRBV7-8 and TRBJ2-2, is GAGVSQSPRYKVAKRGQDVALRCDPISGHVSLFWYQQALGQGPEFLTYFQNEAQLDKSGLPSDRFFAERPEGSVSTLKIQRTQQEDSAVYLCASSSASGGPVQTGELFFGEGSRLTVL.

CDR3 in DNA: TGTGCCAGCAGTGGCCCCCTTAAAGGGGGCTATAATTCACCCCTCCACTTT. Its protein product is CASSGPLKGGYNSPLHF. The chain couples TRBV6-1 to TRBJ1-6; weak D call: TRBD1 (6 bases). Trimming removed 4 bases from V and 3 bases from J, with 16 bases in between. The CDR3 runs 17 residues. Germline V gene data show CDR1 as MNHNS and CDR2 as SASEGT.

The rearrangement uses TRBV27 and TRBJ1-1; D call uncertain. Trimming took 7 bases from V and 3 from J, leaving 9 bases between them. Germline V gene lookup returns CDR1 MNHEY and CDR2 SMNVEV (reference sequence). This CDR3 has 12 amino acids. For the CDR3, the DNA is TGTGCCAGCATGGGGAGGGACACTGAAGCTTTCTTT. Translating gives CASMGRDTEAFF.